In this sample, the clone carrying this TCR beta chain turned up a few times. Its cognate antigen is unknown. The data stem from a study of T cells after yellow fever vaccination. By 5'RACE template switching, TCR cDNA was produced, with a universal primer site and UMIs added in the process. TCRdb reprocessed the 5' RACE reads with MiXCR, giving one entry per CDR3 protein. The data hold 340,000 or so distinct CDR3 sequences, with roughly an eighth observed a single time. Study-wide findings and caveats: Re-detected after boosting: most primary clones, 96% of CD4 and about 90% of CD8. Weaker overall, the secondary response nonetheless peaked faster (day 5 versus 15).

This CDR3 has 15 residues. V dropped 2 bases and J dropped 7; count of bases not matched to a gene: 7. Germline lookup yields CDR1 MNHNY and CDR2 SVGAGI (reference sequence). The clonotype comes from a man between 18 and 35 years old who received the YFV17D yellow fever vaccine. The specimen comprised CD4+ T cells sorted from PBMCs, sampled 15 days after the yellow fever booster vaccination. V usage is TRBV6-6 and J usage is TRBJ2-2, with 7 bases that match TRBD2. This CDR3 reads CASSYGGGRGGELFF. The CDR3 DNA sequence: TGTGCCAGCAGTTACGGCGGGGGACGAGGCGGGGAGCTGTTTTTT.